This T cell receptor beta chain was retrieved from a study of cytomegalovirus exposure and HLA in healthy donors. CDR1 and CDR2 (germline): SGHNT, YENEEA. This CDR3 is built from 15 residues. The J segment lost 0 bases and the V segment lost 1 base, leaving 3 bases of the junction unmatched. PCR involved 60 Vbeta and 13 Jbeta primers. Libraries were prepared by immunoSEQ multiplex PCR; TCRdb keeps only in-frame clonotypes and omits some of them. The sample yields approximately 120,000 clones, 81% seen once. The TCR originated in a man aged 18 to 35 in good health and CMV-seropositive. Specimen: PBMCs. The genes are TRBV11-3 and TRBJ2-7, with 7 bases fitting TRBD1. The CDR3 DNA is TGTGCCAGCAGCTTAGCCAGGGGGAGCTCCTACGAGCAGTACTTC. Translated: CASSLARGSSYEQYF.